The rows below give T cell receptor beta chains drawn from one sample of a study of OX40 agonist ivuxolimab in advanced cancers. This table comes from immunoSEQ multiplex PCR, and its TCRdb copy is limited to in-frame clones, with some not included. The sample lists fewer than 120,000 clones, around 90% occurring once. The sequences come from CD4+ or CD8+ T cells sorted from blood, collected in a trial of the OX40 agonist ivuxolimab. These receptors originate from an adult with an advanced solid tumor such as melanoma, head and neck, liver or kidney cancer. CDR3s include the opening cysteine and the closing phenylalanine or tryptophan. D genes are given only for firm matches. Size is omitted from some rows. Given values are once, few, many or a class for expanded clones.

clone_size	d_call	v_call	j_call	cdr3_aa	cdr3_nt
.	TRBD1	TRBV6-6	TRBJ1-1	CAITNRGNTEAFF	TGTGCCATTACAAACAGGGGAAACACTGAAGCTTTCTTT
.	TRBD1	TRBV11-3	TRBJ2-1	CASSSGQPGANEQFF	TGTGCCAGCAGCTCGGGACAGCCAGGGGCCAATGAGCAGTTCTTC
.	TRBD2	TRBV7-2	TRBJ2-1	CASSLRGGPYNEQFF	TGTGCCAGCAGCTTGCGGGGGGGCCCCTACAATGAGCAGTTCTTC
.	TRBD1	TRBV7-2	TRBJ2-7	CASSLVRDRGHEQYF	TGTGCCAGCAGCTTAGTCCGGGACAGGGGCCACGAGCAGTACTTC
.	TRBD1	TRBV9	TRBJ2-3	CASSVTGGEDTQYF	TGTGCCAGCAGCGTAACAGGGGGCGAAGATACGCAGTATTTT
.	.	TRBV7-2	TRBJ1-3	CASSLEASFSGNTIYF	TGTGCCAGCAGCTTGGAGGCTTCCTTCTCTGGAAACACCATATATTTT
.	.	TRBV4-2	TRBJ1-4	CASSQEGGTNEKLFF	TGTGCCAGCAGCCAAGAAGGGGGAACTAATGAAAAACTGTTTTTT
.	.	TRBV5-1	TRBJ2-1	CASSLDLDEQFF	TGCGCCAGCAGCTTGGATCTTGATGAGCAGTTCTTC
few	.	TRBV5-1	TRBJ2-2	CASSLTVPGTGELFF	TGCGCCAGCAGCTTGACCGTTCCCGGCACCGGGGAGCTGTTTTTT
.	.	TRBV15	TRBJ2-2	CATSPRTGRGAGELFF	TGTGCCACCAGCCCCCGCACAGGGAGGGGGGCCGGGGAGCTGTTTTTT
.	TRBD2	TRBV5-1	TRBJ2-4	CASSSRTSGGLAKNIQYF	TGCGCCAGCAGCTCACGGACTAGCGGGGGTCTAGCCAAAAACATTCAGTACTTC
.	TRBD1	TRBV28	TRBJ1-2	CASSLGQGVYGYTF	TGTGCCAGCAGTTTGGGACAGGGGGTCTATGGCTACACCTTC
.	.	TRBV5-1	TRBJ1-2	CASSLGTGRDYGYTF	TGCGCCAGCAGCTTGGGCACAGGCCGAGACTATGGCTACACCTTC
.	TRBD1	TRBV7-3	TRBJ1-2	CASSLKPGQGPNGYTF	TGTGCCAGCAGCTTAAAGCCGGGACAGGGACCGAATGGCTACACCTTC
.	.	TRBV15	TRBJ1-4	CATRTDLSEKLFF	TGTGCCACAAGGACAGACCTAAGCGAAAAACTGTTTTTT
.	TRBD2	TRBV4-2	TRBJ2-1	CASSQVARAGGFYTNEQFF	TGTGCCAGCAGCCAAGTAGCTCGGGCGGGGGGCTTCTACACGAATGAGCAGTTCTTC
.	.	TRBV29-1	TRBJ1-1	CSVEDGRGQGSPDTEAFF	TGCAGCGTTGAAGATGGCCGAGGGCAGGGATCACCGGACACTGAAGCTTTCTTT
once	TRBD1	TRBV11-2	TRBJ2-5	CASSSIKGTGPQETQYF	TGTGCCAGCAGCAGTATAAAGGGGACAGGGCCTCAAGAGACCCAGTACTTC
.	.	TRBV28	TRBJ1-3	CASSLRGRSSGNTIYF	TGTGCCAGCAGTTTAAGGGGACGCTCCTCTGGAAACACCATATATTTT
.	TRBD1	TRBV5-6	TRBJ1-1	CASSLGAGTGAVEAFF	TGTGCCAGCAGCTTGGGAGCCGGGACAGGGGCGGTTGAAGCTTTCTTT
.	TRBD1	TRBV9	TRBJ1-4	CASSLTGTNEKLFF	TGTGCCAGCAGCCTGACAGGGACTAATGAAAAACTGTTTTTT
.	.	TRBV5-8	TRBJ1-1	CASSSSPTANTEAFF	TGTGCCAGCAGCTCTTCACCGACGGCGAACACTGAAGCTTTCTTT
.	TRBD2	TRBV9	TRBJ2-5	CASSMGGQAEETQYF	TGTGCCAGCAGCATGGGAGGGCAGGCCGAAGAGACCCAGTACTTC
once	TRBD1	TRBV10-3	TRBJ1-1	CAISETTGGARTEAFF	TGTGCCATCAGTGAGACAACAGGGGGCGCGCGCACTGAAGCTTTCTTT
.	.	TRBV28	TRBJ2-4	CASRTGDTFFENIQYF	TGTGCCAGCAGGACCGGAGACACTTTTTTCGAAAACATTCAGTACTTC
once	TRBD1	TRBV6-5	TRBJ1-2	CASSYAPTGTYGYTF	TGTGCCAGCAGTTACGCCCCGACAGGGACATATGGCTACACCTTC
once	TRBD2	TRBV9	TRBJ2-1	CASSAISGTSGDNEQFF	TGTGCCAGCAGCGCCATCTCCGGGACTAGCGGGGACAATGAGCAGTTCTTC
.	TRBD2	TRBV9	TRBJ2-3	CASSPLAGGSTDTQYF	TGTGCCAGCAGCCCCTTAGCGGGGGGGAGCACAGATACGCAGTATTTT
once	TRBD1	TRBV6-1	TRBJ2-2	CASSERFTLGTGATGELFF	TGTGCCAGCAGTGAACGGTTCACGCTCGGGACAGGGGCAACCGGGGAGCTGTTTTTT
.	TRBD2	TRBV27	TRBJ2-7	CASSDREGGLAEVYEQYF	TGTGCCAGCAGCGACAGGGAAGGGGGACTAGCGGAGGTCTACGAGCAGTACTTC
.	TRBD1	TRBV19	TRBJ2-5	CASSTTGQETQYF	TGTGCCAGTAGCACGACAGGGCAGGAGACCCAGTACTTC
.	TRBD1	TRBV6-5	TRBJ2-7	CASTRTGAYEQYF	TGTGCCAGCACCAGGACAGGGGCCTACGAGCAGTACTTC
.	.	TRBV6-5	TRBJ2-1	CASSRDNEQFF	TGTGCCAGCAGTCGAGACAATGAGCAGTTCTTC
.	.	TRBV5-1	TRBJ1-2	CASSLSGDLYGYTF	TGCGCCAGCAGCTTGTCAGGGGATCTCTATGGCTACACCTTC
.	TRBD1	TRBV19	TRBJ1-2	CASSLDREGSSGYTF	TGTGCCAGTAGTCTGGACAGGGAGGGTTCCAGTGGCTACACCTTC
.	.	TRBV30	TRBJ1-1	CAWSFNGKGEAFF	TGTGCCTGGAGTTTTAATGGGAAGGGCGAAGCTTTCTTT
once	TRBD2	TRBV19	TRBJ2-1	CASSPPRTSGTPNEQFF	TGTGCCAGTAGCCCCCCGAGGACTAGCGGGACACCCAATGAGCAGTTCTTC
.	.	TRBV6-5	TRBJ1-1	CASSYDHSLMNTEAFF	TGTGCCAGCAGTTACGATCACAGCCTTATGAACACTGAAGCTTTCTTT
.	.	TRBV9	TRBJ2-7	CASSRTSYEQYF	TGTGCCAGCAGCAGGACGTCCTACGAGCAGTACTTC
.	.	TRBV30	TRBJ1-4	CAWSGQVGSRTNEKLFF	TGTGCCTGGAGTGGACAGGTCGGGAGTCGGACTAATGAAAAACTGTTTTTT
.	TRBD2	TRBV10-3	TRBJ2-5	CAISTGTIQETQYF	TGTGCCATCAGCACCGGGACTATCCAAGAGACCCAGTACTTC
once	TRBD2	TRBV6-1	TRBJ2-5	CASSEVGGRVTAQYF	TGTGCCAGCAGTGAAGTGGGAGGGAGGGTGACGGCCCAGTACTTC